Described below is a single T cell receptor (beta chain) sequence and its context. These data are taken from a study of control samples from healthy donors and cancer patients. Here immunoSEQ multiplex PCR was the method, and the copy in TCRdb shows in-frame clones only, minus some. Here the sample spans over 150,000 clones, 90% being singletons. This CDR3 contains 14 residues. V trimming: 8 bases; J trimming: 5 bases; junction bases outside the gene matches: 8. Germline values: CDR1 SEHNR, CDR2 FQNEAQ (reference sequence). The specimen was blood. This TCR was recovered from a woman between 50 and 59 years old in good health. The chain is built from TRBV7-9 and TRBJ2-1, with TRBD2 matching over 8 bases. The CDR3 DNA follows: TGTGCCAGCGCTCCGGGGGGGGTTGACAATGAGCAGTTCTTC. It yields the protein CASAPGGVDNEQFF. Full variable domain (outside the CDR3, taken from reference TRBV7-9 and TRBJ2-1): DTGVSQNPRHKITKRGQNVTFRCDPISEHNRLYWYRQTLGQGPEFLTYFQNEAQLEKSRLLSDRFSAERPKGSFSTLEIQRTEQGDSAMYLCASAPGGVDNEQFFGPGTRLTVL.